This TCR beta chain was found in a study of vaccination and CD4 T cells after COVID-19. Whole-study context: Everyone enrolled got two doses of BNT162b2 or mRNA-1273 vaccine. Stimulation of the cells used overlapping spike peptide pools from SARS-CoV-2 and from the common cold coronaviruses HCoV-NL63, HCoV-OC43 and HCoV-229E.

The treatment here: 10-day PBMC culture with coronavirus spike peptide pools or control peptides (ViraFEST assay). Prior to the COVID-19 pandemic (2011-2018), the unexposed donor's CD4+ T cells were collected. ViraFEST relied on peptide pools to expand antigen-specific T cells; the TCRs were sequenced afterward. Sequenced with the Oncomine TCR Beta short-read assay was DNA taken from cultured CD4+ T cells. From CD4+ T cells that had been cultured, genomic DNA was extracted. Each CDR3 protein is one row after TCRdb ran MiXCR on the PCR reads. The table lists about 11,000 distinct CDR3 sequences, under 35% of them singletons, with 13% in the top ten. Germline CDR1 SGHNT, CDR2 YYREEE (reference sequence). V gave up 0 bases and J gave up 2 bases, with 22 bases separating them. The CDR3 consists of 19 residues. Details on this clonotype: Its antigen remains unidentified.

The sequence was obtained from a human donor in good health. The chain links TRBV5-4 to TRBJ2-3; perhaps TRBD1 as D (6 bases). What was sequenced was CD4+ T cells from blood, cultured in vitro. The CDR3 is CASSLGPGHNLLHTDTQYF. The CDR3 DNA reads as TGTGCCAGCAGCTTGGGCCCGGGACACAATCTCCTTCACACAGATACGCAGTATTTT.